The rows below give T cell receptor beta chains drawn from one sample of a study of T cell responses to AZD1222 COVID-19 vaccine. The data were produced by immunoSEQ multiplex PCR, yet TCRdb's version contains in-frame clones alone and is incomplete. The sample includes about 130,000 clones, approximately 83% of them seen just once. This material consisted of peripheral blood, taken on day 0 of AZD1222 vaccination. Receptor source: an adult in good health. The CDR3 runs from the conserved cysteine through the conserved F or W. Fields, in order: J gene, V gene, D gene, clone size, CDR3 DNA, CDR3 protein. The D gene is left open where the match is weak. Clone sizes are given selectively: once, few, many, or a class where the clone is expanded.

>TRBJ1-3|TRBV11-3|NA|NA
TGTGCCAGCAGCTCGGCCAGGGTCTCTGGAAACACCATATATTTT
CASSSARVSGNTIYF
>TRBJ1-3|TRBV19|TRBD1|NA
TGTGCCAGTAGAAAACAGGGGGTCGGAAACACCATATATTTT
CASRKQGVGNTIYF
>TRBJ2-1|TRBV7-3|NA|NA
TGTGCCAGCAGCCCCGGACCCAACAATGAGCAGTTCTTC
CASSPGPNNEQFF
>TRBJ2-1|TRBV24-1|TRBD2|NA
TGTGCCACTAGCGGGAGCTCCTACAATGAGCAGTTCTTC
CATSGSSYNEQFF
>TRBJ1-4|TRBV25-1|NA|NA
TGTGCCAGCAGTGAGGATGGAGGGAGCGGCGAAAAACTGTTTTTT
CASSEDGGSGEKLFF
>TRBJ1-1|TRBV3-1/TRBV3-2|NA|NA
TGTGCCAGCAGCCATGGGGCCCCCCGGAGCACTGAAGCTTTCTTT
CASSHGAPRSTEAFF
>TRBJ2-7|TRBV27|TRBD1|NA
TGTGCCAGCAGCCAAGACAGGGGGCTTTACGAGCAGTACTTC
CASSQDRGLYEQYF
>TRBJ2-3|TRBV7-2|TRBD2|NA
TGTGCCAGCAGCTTGGGACTAGCCGGAGATACGCAGTATTTT
CASSLGLAGDTQYF
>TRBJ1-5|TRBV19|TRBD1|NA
TGTGCCAGTAGTATGTGGGGACAGGGGGGCAATCAGCCCCAGCATTTT
CASSMWGQGGNQPQHF
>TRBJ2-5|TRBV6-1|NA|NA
TGTGCCAGCAGTGACGGGCCTGGAGAGACCCAGTACTTC
CASSDGPGETQYF
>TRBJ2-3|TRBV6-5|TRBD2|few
TGTGCCACCCGTGCTAGCGGGGGGTCAACCCATACGCAGTATTTT
CATRASGGSTHTQYF
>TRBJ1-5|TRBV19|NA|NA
TGTGCCAGTAGTGACAAGACAGTTTATAGCAATCAGCCCCAGCATTTT
CASSDKTVYSNQPQHF
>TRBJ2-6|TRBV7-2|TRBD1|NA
TGTGCCAGCAGCCACCGAGGGGGCACCACCCACTCCAACGTCCTGACTTTC
CASSHRGGTTHSNVLTF
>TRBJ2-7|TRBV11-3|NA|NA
TGTGCCAGCAGCTTGGGGACCACCTACGAGCAGTACTTC
CASSLGTTYEQYF
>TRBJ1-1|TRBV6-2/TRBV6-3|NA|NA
TGTGCCAGCAGCAATCTGAAACAGGGGAACACTGAAGCTTTCTTT
CASSNLKQGNTEAFF
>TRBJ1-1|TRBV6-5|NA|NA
TGTGCCAGCAAACCCGGACGGCCGAACACTGAAGCTTTCTTT
CASKPGRPNTEAFF
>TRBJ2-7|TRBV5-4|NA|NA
TGTGCCAGCAGCACCGTCAGGGGGGACTACGAGCAGTACTTC
CASSTVRGDYEQYF
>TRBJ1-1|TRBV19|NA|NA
TGTGCCAGCCGACTCGGACAGAACACTGAAGCTTTCTTT
CASRLGQNTEAFF
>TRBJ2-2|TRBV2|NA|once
TGTGCCAGCCGACCGGGACATTACACCGGGGAGCTGTTTTTT
CASRPGHYTGELFF
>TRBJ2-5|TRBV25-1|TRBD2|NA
TGTGCCAGCAGTGAATATAGCGGGGGTGTACAAGAGACCCAGTACTTC
CASSEYSGGVQETQYF
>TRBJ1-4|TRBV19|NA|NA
TGTGCCAGTAGCGGAGGGGATAATGAAAAACTGTTTTTT
CASSGGDNEKLFF
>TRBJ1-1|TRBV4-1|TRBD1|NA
TGCGCCAGCAGCCAAGCCCTAACAGGGGGCTTCGCTGAAGCTTTCTTT
CASSQALTGGFAEAFF
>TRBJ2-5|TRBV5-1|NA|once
TGCGCCAGCAGCCTACGACCGTGGAAAGAGGGAGAGACCCAGTACTTC
CASSLRPWKEGETQYF
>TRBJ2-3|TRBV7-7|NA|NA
TGTGCCAGCAGCTTAGCCCAGGGCGATACGCAGTATTTT
CASSLAQGDTQYF
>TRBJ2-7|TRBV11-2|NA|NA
TGTGCCAGCAGCTTATCGGGGAACGAGCAGTACTTC
CASSLSGNEQYF
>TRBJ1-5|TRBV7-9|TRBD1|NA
TGTGCCAGCAGTTCATACAGGGGACCTAATCAGCCCCAGCATTTT
CASSSYRGPNQPQHF
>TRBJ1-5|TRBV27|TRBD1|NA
TGTGCCAGCAGTTTTAATCGACAGGGAATTCAGCCCCAGCATTTT
CASSFNRQGIQPQHF
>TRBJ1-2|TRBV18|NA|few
TGTGCCAGCTCAATCCGACAGACTAACTATGGCTACACCTTC
CASSIRQTNYGYTF
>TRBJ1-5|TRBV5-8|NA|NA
TGTGCCAGCAGCTTGGTCGAGGTTTTGTTTAGCAATCAGCCCCAGCATTTT
CASSLVEVLFSNQPQHF
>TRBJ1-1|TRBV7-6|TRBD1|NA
TGTGCCAGCAGCTTAGCCAAAGGGACAGGGTACACTGAAGCTTTCTTT
CASSLAKGTGYTEAFF
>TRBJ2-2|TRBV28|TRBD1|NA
TGTGCCAGCAGTTCTTGGGACAGGGGTGTTCGCACCGGGGAGCTGTTTTTT
CASSSWDRGVRTGELFF
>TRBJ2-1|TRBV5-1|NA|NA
TGCGCCAGCAGCTTGGCATCACAGACCAACAATGAGCAGTTCTTC
CASSLASQTNNEQFF
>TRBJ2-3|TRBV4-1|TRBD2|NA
TGCGCCAGCAGCCTGGGACTAGCGGCAGATACGCAGTATTTT
CASSLGLAADTQYF
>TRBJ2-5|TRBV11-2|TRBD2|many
TGTGCCAGCAGCTTAGGACTAGCGGGAGTAAGAGAGACCCAGTACTTC
CASSLGLAGVRETQYF
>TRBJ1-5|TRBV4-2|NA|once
TGTGCCAGCAGCCACGGAACGGCGGGGCGGGGGAATACCCAGCATTTT
CASSHGTAGRGNTQHF
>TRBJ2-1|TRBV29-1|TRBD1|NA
TGCAGCGCCGGGACAGGGGGCGGGACTAGCTATCCCTCGCAGTTCTTC
CSAGTGGGTSYPSQFF
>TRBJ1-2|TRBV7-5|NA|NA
TGTGCCAGAAGCCCGTGGACAGGTCGTAACTATGGCTACACCTTC
CARSPWTGRNYGYTF
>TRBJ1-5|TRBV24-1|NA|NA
TGTGCCACCAGTGACGAACTCGGGGGAGGCAATCAGCCCCAGCATTTT
CATSDELGGGNQPQHF
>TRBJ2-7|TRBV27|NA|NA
TGTGCCAGCAGCCCTTGGGTTTCAGGGGTCGTCTACGAGCAGTACTTC
CASSPWVSGVVYEQYF
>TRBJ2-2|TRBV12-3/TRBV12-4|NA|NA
TGTGCCAGTCGATGGTCGGGAACCGGGGAGCTGTTTTTT
CASRWSGTGELFF
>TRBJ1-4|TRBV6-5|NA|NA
TGTGCCAGCAGTTACCGGGGGCTTGGGGAAAAACTGTTTTTT
CASSYRGLGEKLFF
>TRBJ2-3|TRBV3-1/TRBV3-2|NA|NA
TGTGCCAGCAGCCAAGGGCAGGGTTTAACAGATACGCAGTATTTT
CASSQGQGLTDTQYF
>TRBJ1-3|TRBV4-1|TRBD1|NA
TGCGCCAGCAGCCAAGATCCGGACAGGGTAAATGGAAACACCATATATTTT
CASSQDPDRVNGNTIYF
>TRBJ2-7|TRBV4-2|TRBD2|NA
TGTGCCAGCAGCCCCCTCGGAGGGCGCGGGGGGGCCTCCGAGCAGTACTTC
CASSPLGGRGGASEQYF
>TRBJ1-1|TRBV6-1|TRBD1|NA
TGTGCCAGCAGTGAATGGACAGGGAGGGGGGACACTGAAGCTTTCTTT
CASSEWTGRGDTEAFF
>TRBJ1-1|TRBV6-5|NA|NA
TGTGCCAGCAGTTACTCAAGGGTCGCGGTGAACACTGAAGCTTTCTTT
CASSYSRVAVNTEAFF